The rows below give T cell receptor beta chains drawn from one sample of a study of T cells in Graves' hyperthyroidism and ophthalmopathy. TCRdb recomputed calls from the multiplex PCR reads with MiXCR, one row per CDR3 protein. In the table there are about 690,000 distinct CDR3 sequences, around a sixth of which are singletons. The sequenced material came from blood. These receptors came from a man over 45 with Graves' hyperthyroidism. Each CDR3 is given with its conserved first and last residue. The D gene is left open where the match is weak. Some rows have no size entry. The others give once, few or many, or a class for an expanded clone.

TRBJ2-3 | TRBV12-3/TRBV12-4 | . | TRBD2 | TGTGCCAGCAGACCTCTCGCGGGAGGTCCCACAGATACGCAGTATTTT | CASRPLAGGPTDTQYF
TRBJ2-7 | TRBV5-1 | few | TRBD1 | TGCGCCAGCAGCACTGGTCCGGGGACAGAGGTCTACGAGCAGTACTTC | CASSTGPGTEVYEQYF
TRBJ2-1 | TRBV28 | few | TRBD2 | TGTGCCAGCAGTTTCCTAGCGGGAAACTCCTACAATGAGCAGTTCTTC | CASSFLAGNSYNEQFF
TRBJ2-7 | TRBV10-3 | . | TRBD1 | TGTGCCATCAGTCGGACAGGGGAGGAGCAGTACTTC | CAISRTGEEQYF
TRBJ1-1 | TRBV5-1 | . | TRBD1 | TGCGCCACCAAAGCCGGGACAGCGGGTGAAGCTTTCTTT | CATKAGTAGEAFF
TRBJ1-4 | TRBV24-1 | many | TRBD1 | TGTGCCACCAGTGACCCCGGGACAGGGGGTGAAAAACTGTTTTTT | CATSDPGTGGEKLFF
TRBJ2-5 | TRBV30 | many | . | TGTGCCTGGAGTGCAGCGGAGACCCAGTACTTC | CAWSAAETQYF
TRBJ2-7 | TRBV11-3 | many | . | TGTGCCAGCAGCCCTCGGCGGGACTCCTACGAGCAGTACTTC | CASSPRRDSYEQYF
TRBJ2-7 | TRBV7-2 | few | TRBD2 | TGTGCCAGCAGCTTAGGGACTAGCGGGAGATCCTACGAGCAGTACTTC | CASSLGTSGRSYEQYF
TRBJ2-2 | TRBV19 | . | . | TGTGCCAGTAGCTTTCGGCCCGGGGAGCTGTTTTTT | CASSFRPGELFF
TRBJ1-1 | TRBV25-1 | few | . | TGTGCCAGTCAGGGGCACTTGAACACTGAAGCTTTCTTT | CASQGHLNTEAFF
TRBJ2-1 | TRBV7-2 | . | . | TGTGCCAGCAGCTTAGGAAGTGGGACTCCGACCTACAATGAGCAGTTCTTC | CASSLGSGTPTYNEQFF
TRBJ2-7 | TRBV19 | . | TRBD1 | TGTGCCAGTAGTTTCCTGGGACAGGGAGGCTTATACGAGCAGTACTTC | CASSFLGQGGLYEQYF
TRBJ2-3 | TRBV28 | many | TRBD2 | TGTGCCAGCAGTTTAATACTAGCGGGACTGCGCACAGATACGCAGTATTTT | CASSLILAGLRTDTQYF
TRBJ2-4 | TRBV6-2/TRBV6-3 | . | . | TGTGCCAGCAGTGCCTTTAAAGTTGGAGCCAAAAACATTCAGTACTTC | CASSAFKVGAKNIQYF
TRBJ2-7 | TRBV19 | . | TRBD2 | TGTGCCAGTAGTACCAGACTAGCGGGAGATCTTGAGCAGTACTTC | CASSTRLAGDLEQYF
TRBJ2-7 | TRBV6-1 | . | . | TGTGCCAGCATCGACCCGGCCTACGAGCAGTACTTC | CASIDPAYEQYF
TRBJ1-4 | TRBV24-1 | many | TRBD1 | TGTGCCACCAGTGACTTAAGGGACAGGGGCACCGAAAAACTGTTTTTT | CATSDLRDRGTEKLFF
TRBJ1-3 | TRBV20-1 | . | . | TGCAGTGCTAGACCGGCCCAACAAAGCCCCCACACCATATATTTT | CSARPAQQSPHTIYF
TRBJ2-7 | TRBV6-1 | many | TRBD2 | TGTGCCAGCAGCCGCAGGACTAGCGGGGGGACTTCCTACGAGCAGTACTTC | CASSRRTSGGTSYEQYF
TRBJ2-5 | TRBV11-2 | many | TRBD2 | TGTGCCAGCAGCGATAGCGGGAGTTTTCACTTC | CASSDSGSFHF
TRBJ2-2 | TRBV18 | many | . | TGTGCCAGCTCACCACTTACGATCGGGGAGCTGTTTTTT | CASSPLTIGELFF
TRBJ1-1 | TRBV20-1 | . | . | TGCAGTGCTACCTCGGGGGGGGGGCGGATGAACACTGAAGCTTTCTTT | CSATSGGGRMNTEAFF
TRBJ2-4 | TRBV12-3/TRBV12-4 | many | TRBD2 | TGTGCCAGCAGGCTAGCGGGATTGGGTGCCAAAAACATTCAGTACTTC | CASRLAGLGAKNIQYF
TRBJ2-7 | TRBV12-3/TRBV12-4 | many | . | TGTGCCAGCAGTTTAAGCGGGCCAGGTGGGGAGCAGTACTTC | CASSLSGPGGEQYF
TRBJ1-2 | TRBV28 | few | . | TGTGCCACCACGAACAGGGCCTATGGCTACACCTTC | CATTNRAYGYTF
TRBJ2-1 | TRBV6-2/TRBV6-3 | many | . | TGTGCCACTCTGGGTGGGGCCCCTCCCGGCAATGAGCAGTTCTTC | CATLGGAPPGNEQFF
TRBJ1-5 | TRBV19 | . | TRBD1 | TGTGCAGCGACAGGGGAAATATTTGGGCAGCCCCAGCATTTT | CAATGEIFGQPQHF
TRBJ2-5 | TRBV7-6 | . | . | TGTGCCAGCAGCTCCCGGACAAAAGAGACCCAGTACTTC | CASSSRTKETQYF